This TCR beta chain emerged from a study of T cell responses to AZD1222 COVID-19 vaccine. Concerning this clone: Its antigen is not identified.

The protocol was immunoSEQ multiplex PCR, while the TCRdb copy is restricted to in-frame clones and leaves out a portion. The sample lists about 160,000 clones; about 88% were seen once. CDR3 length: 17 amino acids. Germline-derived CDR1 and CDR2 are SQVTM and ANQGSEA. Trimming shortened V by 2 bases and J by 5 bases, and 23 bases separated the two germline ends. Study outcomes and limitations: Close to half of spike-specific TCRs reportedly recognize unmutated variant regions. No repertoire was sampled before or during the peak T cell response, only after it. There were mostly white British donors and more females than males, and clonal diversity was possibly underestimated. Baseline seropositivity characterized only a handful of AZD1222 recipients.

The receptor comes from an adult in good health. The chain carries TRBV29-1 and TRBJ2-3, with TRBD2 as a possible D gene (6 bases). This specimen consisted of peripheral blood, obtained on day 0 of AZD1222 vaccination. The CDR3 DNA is TGCAGCGTTGAATGGGTACTAGCCCAAAGGGTTGGAGATACGCAGTATTTT. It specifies CSVEWVLAQRVGDTQYF.